This T cell receptor (beta chain) was sequenced in a study of cytomegalovirus exposure and HLA in healthy donors. Looking at the study overall: Counted in an early data release were approximately 85 million unique TCRs from HLA-typed donors. Study results and caveats: Diagnosis of cytomegalovirus status made by the classifier reportedly showed high specificity and sensitivity.

Germline V lookup: CDR1 SGDLS, CDR2 YYNGEE. The CDR3 consists of 14 residues. A multiplex PCR was run with 60 Vbeta primers and 13 Jbeta primers. Using immunoSEQ multiplex PCR, the repertoire was profiled, and TCRdb retains in-frame clones only, with some absent. Of roughly 98,000 clones in the sample, approximately 74% were seen once. A word on this clone: What it binds is unknown. Compared with germline, one end of the junction differs, possibly owing to a read error.

This chain uses TRBV9 with TRBJ2-7, with D perhaps matching TRBD2 (6 bases). The sample taken for sequencing was PBMCs. The clonotype comes from an older woman in good health and CMV-seropositive. The CDR3 loop is CASSAGTRSHEQYF. The CDR3 region has the DNA TGTGCCAGCAGCGCAGGGACTCGCTCCCACGAGCAGTACTTC.